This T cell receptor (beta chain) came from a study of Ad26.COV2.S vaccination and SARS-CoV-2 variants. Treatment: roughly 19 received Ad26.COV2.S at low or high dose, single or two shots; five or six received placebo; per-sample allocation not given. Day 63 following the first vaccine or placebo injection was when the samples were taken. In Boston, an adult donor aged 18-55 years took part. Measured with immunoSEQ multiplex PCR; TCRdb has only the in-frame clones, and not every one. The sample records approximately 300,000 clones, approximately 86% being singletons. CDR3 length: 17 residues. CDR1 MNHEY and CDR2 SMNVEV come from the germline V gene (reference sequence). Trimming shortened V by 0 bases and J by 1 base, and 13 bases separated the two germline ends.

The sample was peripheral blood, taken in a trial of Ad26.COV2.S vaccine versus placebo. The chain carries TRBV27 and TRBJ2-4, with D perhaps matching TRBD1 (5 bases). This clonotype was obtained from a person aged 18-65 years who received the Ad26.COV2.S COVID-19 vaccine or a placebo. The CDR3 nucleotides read TGTGCCAGCAGTTTATCTTGGGGCTTAGGCGCCAAAAACATTCAGTACTTC. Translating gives CASSLSWGLGAKNIQYF.